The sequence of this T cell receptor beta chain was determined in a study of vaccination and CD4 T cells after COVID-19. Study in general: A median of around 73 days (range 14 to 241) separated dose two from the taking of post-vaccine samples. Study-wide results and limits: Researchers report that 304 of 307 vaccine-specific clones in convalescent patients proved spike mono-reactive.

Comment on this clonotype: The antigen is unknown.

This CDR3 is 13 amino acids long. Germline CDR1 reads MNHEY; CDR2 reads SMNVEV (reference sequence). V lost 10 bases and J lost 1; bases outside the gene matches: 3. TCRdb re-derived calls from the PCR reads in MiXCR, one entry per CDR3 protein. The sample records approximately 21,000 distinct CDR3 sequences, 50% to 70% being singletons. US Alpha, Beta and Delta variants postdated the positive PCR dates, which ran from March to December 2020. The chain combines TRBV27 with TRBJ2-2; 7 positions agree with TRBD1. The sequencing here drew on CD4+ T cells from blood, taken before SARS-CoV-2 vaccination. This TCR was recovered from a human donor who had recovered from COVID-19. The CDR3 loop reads CATRTGNTGELFF. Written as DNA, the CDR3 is TGTGCCACTCGGACAGGGAACACCGGGGAGCTGTTTTTT.